The 21 T cell receptor beta chains listed next were all sequenced from one sample in a study of regulatory T cells in long-lasting Graves disease. This sample's time point: newly diagnosed GD, antithyroid drugs for less than 3 months. The TCR library was prepared using RNA isolated from PBMCs. Construction of the TCR beta libraries employed iRepertoire HTBI primers in conjunction with Arm-PCR of CDR3 regions. TCRdb redid the calling of the multiplex PCR reads with MiXCR, one entry per CDR3 protein. Here the sample spans 200,000 to 250,000 distinct CDR3 sequences, over 20% being singletons. Sequenced here: peripheral blood mononuclear cells (PBMCs), sampled at new diagnosis, from a patient treated with antithyroid drugs. The source of these receptors is a female donor with Graves disease.

This clonotype has at least ten counts. The DNA of the CDR3 is TGTGCCAGCAGCCCCAGAAACAATGAGCAGTTCTTC. This gives the protein CASSPRNNEQFF. This chain links TRBV11-3 with TRBJ2-1; D unresolved. The CDR3 sequence is 12 residues long. The germline CDR1 and CDR2 sequences are SGHNT and YENEEA. V dropped 5 bases and J dropped 5 bases, with 7 bases sitting between them. Drawing the rest from reference TRBV11-3 and TRBJ2-1, the complete variable domain is EAGVVQSPRYKIIEKKQPVAFWCNPISGHNTLYWYLQNLGQGPELLIRYENEEAVDDSQLPKDRFSAERLKGVDSTLKIQPAELGDSAVYLCASSPRNNEQFFGPGTRLTVL.

This clonotype was found many times. This chain uses TRBV7-2 with TRBJ2-1; D unclear. Germline CDR1 reads SGHTA; CDR2 reads FQGNSA. The CDR3 covers 11 residues. V lost 4 bases, J lost 12 bases, and 10 bases lay in between. CDR3 DNA: TGTGCCAGCAGCTCCAGCTTTGCGCAGTTCTTC. Residues: CASSSSFAQFF.

This clonotype appeared many times. The V call is TRBV28, the J call TRBJ1-5, with 9 bases matching TRBD1. V was clipped by 6 bases and J by 4 bases; unmatched bases: 10. The CDR3 consists of 16 residues. The germline V gene encodes CDR1 MDHEN and CDR2 SYDVKM. CDR3 coding DNA: TGTGCCAGCAGCCGCAGGGGGACAGGGAGTAATCAGCCCCAGCATTTT. This sequence encodes CASSRRGTGSNQPQHF.

This clonotype was seen at least ten times. The genes are TRBV6-1 and TRBJ2-5, with D possibly called TRBD1 or TRBD2 (5 bases each). Germline CDR1 and CDR2: MNHNS and SASEGT. This CDR3 has 14 residues. V was pared by 8 bases and J by 5 bases, with 18 bases between. The CDR3 here is CASHDDGGGETQYF. CDR3 sequence (DNA): TGTGCCAGCCATGACGATGGGGGTGGCGAGACCCAGTACTTC.

About this clonotype: This likely traces to a read error, being one base from a far larger clone. V and J are TRBV5-1 and TRBJ2-4; the match to TRBD1 covers 7 bases. The J call may be faulty, since TRBJ2-7 better matches the DNA end. CDR1 SGHRS and CDR2 YFSETQ come from the germline V gene. The CDR3 runs to 14 residues. The CDR3 spells CARSWEQGLDEQYF. The CDR3 region has the DNA TGCGCCAGAAGCTGGGAACAGGGGTTAGACGAGCAGTACTTC.

This clonotype was detected many times. The J gene is TRBJ2-1, the V gene TRBV7-2; 9 bases are a match to TRBD1. Germline V lookup: CDR1 SGHTA, CDR2 FQGNSA. J gave up 6 bases and V 3 bases, and 6 bases lay outside the gene matches. This CDR3 spans 15 amino acids. This chain's CDR3 is CASSFRTGAGNEQFF. For the CDR3, the DNA is TGTGCCAGCAGCTTTAGGACAGGGGCCGGCAATGAGCAGTTCTTC.

This clonotype has a count of ten or more. J is TRBJ1-6 and V is TRBV4-1; D gene ambiguous. Trimming shortened V by 0 bases and J by 8 bases, and 5 bases separated the two germline ends. Germline assignment: CDR1 MGHRA and CDR2 YSYEKL. The CDR3 is 13 residues long. The CDR3 region is CASSQEHDSPLHF. CDR3 coding DNA: TGCGCCAGCAGCCAAGAACACGATTCACCCCTCCACTTT.

Many counts were recorded for this clonotype. The V gene is TRBV28, the J gene TRBJ2-5; D gene uncertain. This CDR3 spans 11 amino acids. V gave up 2 bases and J gave up 5 bases, with 3 bases separating them. Per the germline V gene, CDR1 is MDHEN and CDR2 is SYDVKM. CDR3 loop: CASSLVETQYF. The CDR3 DNA reads TGTGCCAGCAGTTTAGTTGAGACCCAGTACTTC. The full variable domain, in which reference TRBV28 and TRBJ2-5 provide the parts outside the CDR3, is DVKVTQSSRYLVKRTGEKVFLECVQDMDHENMFWYRQDPGLGLRLIYFSYDVKMKEKGDIPEGYSVSREKKERFSLILESASTNQTSMYLCASSLVETQYFGPGTRLLVL.

Comments on this clonotype: A far larger clone is one nucleotide away, so this likely arose from a read error. This chain connects TRBV11-3 to TRBJ2-7, with TRBD1 identical over 8 bases. The CDR3 loop spans 15 amino acids. The germline V gene encodes CDR1 SGHNT and CDR2 YENEEA. Germline trimming cut 0 bases from V and 7 bases from J; bases unmatched to any gene: 8. DNA of the CDR3: TGTGCCAGCAGCTTAGAACAGGGGGGAGAAAATGAGCAGTACTTC. Translated, it gives CASSLEQGGENEQYF.

Comments on this clonotype: A much larger clone is a single base away; this may be a read error. V usage is TRBV18 and J usage is TRBJ2-3; D ambiguous. V lost 2 bases and J lost 2, with 14 bases in between. The CDR3 is 16 residues long. The germline CDR1 and CDR2 sequences are KGHSH and LQKENI. The CDR3 protein is CASSPVPGRFTDTQYF. The DNA of the CDR3 is TGTGCCAGCTCACCAGTACCGGGTCGTTTCACAGATACGCAGTATTTT.

In this sample, this clonotype turned up many times. The chain is built from TRBV7-9 and TRBJ2-1; 10 bases match TRBD2. Germline CDR1 SEHNR, CDR2 FQNEAQ (reference sequence). The CDR3 has 15 residues. Germline trimming cut 1 base from V and 9 bases from J; bases unmatched to any gene: 6. CDR3 protein: CASSLVLLAGSEQFF. The CDR3 region has the DNA TGTGCCAGCAGCTTAGTTCTACTAGCGGGATCTGAGCAGTTCTTC.

This clonotype was found a few times. With only one base between it and a far larger clone, this is likely a read error. This rearrangement joins TRBV7-2 to TRBJ2-1, with TRBD1 identical over 9 bases. Germline-derived CDR1 and CDR2 are SGHTA and FQGNSA. This CDR3 has 18 residues. The chain's CDR3 is CASSRPRERDRARETQHF. CDR3 sequence (DNA): TGTGCCAGCAGTCGACCCAGAGAACGGGACAGGGCTCGAGAGACCCAGCACTTC.

This clonotype showed up just a few times. The chain is built from TRBV7-6 and TRBJ1-6; 8 bases match TRBD1. V lost 4 bases, J lost 10 bases, and 15 bases stayed unmatched. The CDR3 has 17 residues. Germline V gene lookup returns CDR1 SGHVS and CDR2 FNYEAQ. The CDR3 DNA reads TGTGCCAGCAGCTCGGAGGCAGGGGGCGCGGCGAGGTCACCCCTCCACTTT. Its translation: CASSSEAGGAARSPLHF.

There are a few counts of this clonotype. The rearrangement links TRBV15 to TRBJ2-7; possibly TRBD2 for D (6 bases). The CDR3 has 14 residues. Germline CDR1 reads LNHNV; CDR2 reads YYDKDF (reference sequence). V was shortened by 5 bases and J by 5 bases, with 16 bases between the two germline ends. CDR3 sequence: CATSGDRELHEQYF. The CDR3 region has the DNA TGTGCCACCAGCGGCGACCGGGAGCTCCACGAGCAGTACTTC. Complete variable domain (other parts from reference TRBV15 and TRBJ2-7): DAMVIQNPRYQVTQFGKPVTLSCSQTLNHNVMYWYQQKSSQAPKLLFHYYDKDFNNEADTPDNFQSRRPNTSFCFLDIRSPGLGDTAMYLCATSGDRELHEQYFGPGTRLTVT.

This clonotype came up many times. The chain links TRBV7-9 to TRBJ2-7; no reliable D call. Germline V gives CDR1 SEHNR, CDR2 FQNEAQ (reference sequence). Trimming shortened V by 7 bases and J by 2 bases, and 12 bases separated the two germline ends. This CDR3 has 13 amino acids. CDR3 nucleotides: TGTGCCAGCACCACAAGCATCCCCTACGAGCAGTACTTC. It codes for CASTTSIPYEQYF.

This clonotype was recorded at least ten times. The genes are TRBV12-5 and TRBJ1-1, with 7 bases lining up with TRBD1. Per germline, CDR1 LGHNT and CDR2 FRNRAP. This CDR3 is 17 amino acids long. Trimming removed 6 bases from V and 3 bases from J; junction bases left unmatched: 16. CDR3 coding DNA: TGTGCTAGTGGCGCAGGGGGTGTTAAGAACGGGGACACTGAAGCTTTCTTT. This translates into CASGAGGVKNGDTEAFF.

This clonotype was seen repeatedly, ten times or more. The chain has TRBV11-3 and TRBJ1-5, with no clear D. The CDR3 length is 13 residues. Germline loops: CDR1 SGHNT, CDR2 YENEEA. V was cut by 2 bases and J by 2 bases, with 4 bases left in between. CDR3 nucleotides: TGTGCCAGCAGCTTAAACCGCAATCAGCCCCAGCATTTT. The encoded protein is CASSLNRNQPQHF.

The table lists this clonotype with many counts. V gene TRBV28 combines with J gene TRBJ2-7; 12 bases map to TRBD2. The V segment lost 3 bases and the J segment 3 bases; nucleotides outside the gene matches: 6. Germline V gene data show CDR1 as MDHEN and CDR2 as SYDVKM. This CDR3 is 16 amino acids long. CDR3 residues: CASSFLSTSGGYEQYF. As DNA, the CDR3 is TGTGCCAGCAGTTTCCTCTCGACTAGCGGGGGCTACGAGCAGTACTTC.

V and J are TRBV24-1 and TRBJ2-5, with D perhaps matching TRBD2 (5 bases). The CDR3 loop spans 12 amino acids. Germline V gene data show CDR1 as KGHDR and CDR2 as SFDVKD. V gave up 1 base and J gave up 7 bases, with 6 bases separating them. The CDR3: CATSDFAGTQYF. The DNA of the CDR3 is TGTGCCACCAGTGATTTTGCGGGGACCCAGTACTTC.

In this sample, this clonotype turned up many times. The chain combines TRBV11-3 with TRBJ2-5; D unresolved. CDR3 length equals 15 residues. The germline gives CDR1 SGHNT, CDR2 YENEEA. V gave up 2 bases and J gave up 2 bases, with 12 bases separating them. This CDR3 reads CASSLHWAEQETQYF. In DNA form, the CDR3 reads TGTGCCAGCAGCTTACATTGGGCGGAACAAGAGACCCAGTACTTC.

This clonotype was observed at least ten times. The chain recombines TRBV19 with TRBJ2-2; D call uncertain. The length of the CDR3 is 14 residues. Between the trimmed V and J ends, which lost 6 bases and 3 bases, there was a span of 11 bases. The germline V gene encodes CDR1 LNHDA and CDR2 SQIVND (reference sequence). The CDR3 bases are TGTGCCAGTAGCCCGACCCGATACACCGGGGAGCTGTTTTTT. It yields the protein CASSPTRYTGELFF.